Listed below are T cell receptor beta chains from one sample, sequenced in a study of technical replicates of blood from several donors. Repertoires were generated with immunoSEQ multiplex PCR, while TCRdb's copy carries only in-frame clones and drops some. The profile covers approximately 89,000 clones, with approximately 94% appearing a single time and approximately 0.24% taken by the ten largest. The sequenced sample was T cells isolated from PBMCs. These receptors all stem from a human donor in good health. The CDR3 runs from the conserved cysteine through the conserved F or W. Each record gives: D gene, V gene, clone size, J gene, CDR3 protein, CDR3 DNA. A D gene is named only where the DNA matches it firmly. Only part of the rows carry a size: once, few, many, or a class if the clone is expanded.

>TRBD2|TRBV10-2|once|TRBJ2-5
CASSTSGRETQYF
TGCGCCAGCAGCACTAGCGGGAGGGAGACCCAGTACTTC
>-|TRBV7-2|-|TRBJ2-2
CASSPTVFTGELFF
TGTGCCAGCAGCCCCACGGTATTCACCGGGGAGCTGTTTTTT
>-|TRBV5-1|-|TRBJ2-3
CASSSDLTDTQYF
TGCGCCAGCAGCTCAGATCTTACAGATACGCAGTATTTT
>TRBD1|TRBV28|-|TRBJ1-2
CASSSVGQGNYGYTF
TGTGCCAGCAGTTCCGTCGGACAGGGGAACTATGGCTACACCTTC
>-|TRBV4-1|-|TRBJ2-5
CASSQSVGPGQETQYF
TGCGCCAGCAGCCAAAGCGTAGGACCGGGACAAGAGACCCAGTACTTC
>-|TRBV28|-|TRBJ2-3
CASSSPPPDTDTQYF
TGTGCCAGCAGTTCCCCCCCTCCAGACACAGATACGCAGTATTTT
>-|TRBV10-3|-|TRBJ1-4
CAIGGQGPNEKLFF
TGTGCCATCGGAGGGCAGGGCCCAAATGAAAAACTGTTTTTT
>-|TRBV5-1|-|TRBJ1-2
CASSLGRGRGYTF
TGCGCCAGCAGCTTGGGAAGGGGCCGTGGCTACACCTTC
>-|TRBV5-1|-|TRBJ1-1
CASSFEGVRTEAFF
TGCGCCAGCAGCTTTGAGGGAGTGCGTACTGAAGCTTTCTTT
>TRBD1|TRBV2|-|TRBJ1-5
CASSGTGSGQPQHF
TGTGCCAGCAGTGGGACAGGGTCGGGTCAGCCCCAGCATTTT
>TRBD1|TRBV6-1|-|TRBJ1-2
CASSEPTGDGYTF
TGTGCCAGCAGTGAGCCGACAGGGGACGGCTACACCTTC
>-|TRBV4-1|medium-sized|TRBJ1-1
CASSGRTENTEAFF
TGCGCCAGCAGCGGACGGACAGAAAACACTGAAGCTTTCTTT
>TRBD2|TRBV6-1|-|TRBJ2-1
CASSVAGGPYNEQFF
TGTGCCAGCAGTGTAGCGGGGGGGCCCTACAATGAGCAGTTCTTC
>TRBD1|TRBV29-1|-|TRBJ1-2
CSVLQGALGYTF
TGCAGCGTCCTACAGGGGGCTCTTGGCTACACCTTC
>-|TRBV1|-|TRBJ1-4
CTSSPSGDRKNEKLFF
TGCACCAGCAGCCCGTCGGGGGACAGGAAGAATGAAAAACTGTTTTTT
>-|TRBV7-8|-|TRBJ1-4
CASSLSRRVNEKLFF
TGTGCCAGCAGCTTAAGTCGCAGGGTTAATGAAAAACTGTTTTTT
>-|TRBV7-9|-|TRBJ2-7
CASSSTLTENYEQYF
TGTGCCAGCAGCTCAACCCTGACAGAAAACTACGAGCAGTACTTC
>TRBD1|TRBV7-6|once|TRBJ2-1
CASSLPIREGGARDEQFF
TGTGCCAGCAGCTTACCAATACGAGAAGGGGGCGCTCGCGATGAGCAGTTCTTC
>TRBD2|TRBV4-1|-|TRBJ2-3
CASSQENSGGGTDTQYF
TGCGCCAGCAGCCAAGAAAATAGCGGGGGGGGGACAGATACGCAGTATTTT
>TRBD2|TRBV6-6|-|TRBJ2-2
CASKLTSGGNTGELFF
TGTGCCAGCAAACTGACTAGCGGGGGGAACACCGGGGAGCTGTTTTTT
>-|TRBV6-5|-|TRBJ2-3
CASSYNRATDTQYF
TGTGCCAGCAGTTACAACAGGGCCACAGATACGCAGTATTTT
>-|TRBV5-1|-|TRBJ2-7
CASSHRDPSYEQYF
TGCGCCAGCAGCCACAGGGACCCGTCCTACGAGCAGTACTTC